This T cell receptor beta chain was observed in a study of blood T cell repertoires in COVID-19. V lost 6 bases to trimming and J lost 7 bases; unmatched junction nucleotides: 22. This CDR3 is built from 20 residues. Germline CDR1 reads MNHEY; CDR2 reads SMNVEV (reference sequence). The assay was immunoSEQ multiplex PCR, and TCRdb's table has in-frame clones only and misses some. Of 70,000 to 85,000 clones in the sample, 80% to 90% were seen once. Material for sequencing was peripheral blood. The sequence came from a man older than 75 with active or convalescent COVID-19. The chain joins TRBV27 to TRBJ2-2, with 11 bases matching TRBD2. In DNA, the CDR3 is TGTGCCAGCAGCACAGGACAGGGGATAGCGGGAGGGCCGGAATTCGGGGAGCTGTTTTTT. Translated: CASSTGQGIAGGPEFGELFF.